This TCR beta chain was documented in a study of regulatory T cells in long-lasting Graves disease. Time point in this sample: newly diagnosed GD, antithyroid drugs for less than 3 months. PBMCs were the source of the RNA used for TCR sequencing. Patients came through an endocrinology department, and that department was in Xi'an, China. Nine milliliters of peripheral blood were taken and placed in EDTA tubes. The CDR3 runs 18 residues. The V gene's germline CDR1 is LGHNA and CDR2 YSLEER. With 1 base removed from V and 1 base from J, the gap between germline ends came to 14 bases. General observations from the study: Those with persistent disease had in common more public clonotypes (around 2,700) than new patients (roughly 1,000).

Of note for this clonotype: Its antigen is not known.

With iRepertoire HTBI primers and Arm-PCR of CDR3 regions, TCR beta libraries were built. In the original analysis: Sequenced samples collectively carried under 75 TRBV and around 15 TRBJ segments. TCRdb used MiXCR to reprocess the multiplex PCR reads, holding one entry per CDR3 protein. It is TCRdb's table, rather than the study itself, that gives the V and J calls and clone size. The sample holds hundreds of thousands of distinct CDR3 sequences; over 15% are singletons and the top ten take 25% to 30%. The data also belong to a second study, concerning T cells in Graves' hyperthyroidism and ophthalmopathy.

This clonotype originated in a man in his forties with Graves disease. This chain connects TRBV4-3 to TRBJ2-6, with D unresolved. The specimen was peripheral blood mononuclear cells (PBMCs), collected at new diagnosis, from a patient treated with antithyroid drugs. The CDR3 loop reads CASSQVWVPPSGANVLTF. Here the CDR3 DNA reads TGCGCCAGCAGCCAAGTATGGGTTCCTCCTTCTGGGGCCAACGTCCTGACTTTC.